This TCR beta chain comes out of a study of cytomegalovirus exposure and HLA in healthy donors. Germline V gives CDR1 SGHTA, CDR2 FQGNSA. Trimming removed 5 bases at V and 6 bases at J, with 10 bases between. The CDR3 runs 13 residues. The primer mix had 60 Vbeta and 13 Jbeta primers. Profiling relied on immunoSEQ multiplex PCR, and the TCRdb table lists in-frame clones only, not all of them. The data hold some 92,000 clones, with over 70% observed a single time. The TCR was taken from a man between 18 and 29 years old in good health and CMV-seropositive. The chain uses TRBV7-2 and TRBJ2-2; D call uncertain. The sample comprised PBMCs. CDR3 loop: CASSPGRAGELFF. In nucleotides, the CDR3 is TGTGCCAGCAGCCCCGGTCGGGCCGGGGAGCTGTTTTTT.